This T cell receptor (beta chain) was found in a study of blood T cells in healthy people across ages. Russia was home to the donors, healthy Caucasian individuals aged roughly 6 to 90. Then a second PCR, running roughly 7 to 11 cycles, was carried out with a sample-barcoded 5' primer and a J-beta primer mix. Every cDNA molecule carried a tag from a template-switch adaptor bearing 12 random nucleotides. TCRdb analysed the 5' RACE reads with MiXCR anew, one entry per CDR3 protein. The sample contains about 760,000 distinct CDR3 sequences, roughly 50% of which appear only once. CDR1 is SGHNT, CDR2 YENEEA, per germline. The V gene end was trimmed by 1 base and the J gene end by 5 bases; junction bases not matched to a gene: 4. This CDR3 region has 15 residues.

The receptor comes from a man aged 35 to 55 in good health. The genes are TRBV11-3 and TRBJ2-1, with 8 bases identical to TRBD1. The sequencing input was blood. For the CDR3, the DNA is TGTGCCAGCAGCTTAGGGACAGGGAGACACAATGAGCAGTTCTTC. Protein product: CASSLGTGRHNEQFF.